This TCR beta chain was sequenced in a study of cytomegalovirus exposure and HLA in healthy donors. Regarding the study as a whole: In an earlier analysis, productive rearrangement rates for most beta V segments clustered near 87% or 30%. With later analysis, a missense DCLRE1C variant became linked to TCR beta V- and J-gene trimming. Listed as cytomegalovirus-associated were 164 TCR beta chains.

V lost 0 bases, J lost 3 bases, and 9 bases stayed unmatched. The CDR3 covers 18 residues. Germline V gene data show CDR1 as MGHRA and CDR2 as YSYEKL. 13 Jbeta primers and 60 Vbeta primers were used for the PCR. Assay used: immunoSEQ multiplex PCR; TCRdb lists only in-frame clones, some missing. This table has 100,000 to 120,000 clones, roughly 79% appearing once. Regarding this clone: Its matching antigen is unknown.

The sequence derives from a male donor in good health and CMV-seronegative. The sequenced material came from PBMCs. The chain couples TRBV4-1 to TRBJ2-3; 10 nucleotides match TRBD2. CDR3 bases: TGCGCCAGCAGCCAAGATAGTGCTCTAGCGGGAGATACAGATACGCAGTATTTT. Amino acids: CASSQDSALAGDTDTQYF.